This is a list of T cell receptor beta chains from one sample in a study of patients and donors after allogeneic stem cell transplantation. TCRdb reprocessed the RT-PCR reads with MiXCR, giving one entry per CDR3 protein. The table shows about 960,000 distinct CDR3 sequences, with roughly 18% occurring only once. Material: blood, either unsorted or a sorted T cell fraction (not recorded which). All receptors come from a human donor who was either an allogeneic HSCT recipient or a stem cell or donor lymphocyte infusion donor (not recorded which). It is not recorded whose cells these are; they may come from a transplant donor. CDR3s leave out the opening cysteine and the closing phenylalanine or tryptophan. Only part of the rows carry a size: once, few, many, or a class if the clone is expanded.

CDR3 length	clone size	V gene	CDR3 protein
13	.	TRBV11-2	ASSYRGSSTDTQY
14	few	TRBV27	ASSFFGERDKETQY
13	.	TRBV7-9	ASSLARRGNEKLF
11	.	TRBV7-6	ASSLDERTEAF
14	few	TRBV5-1	ASIRGSGTSTDTQY
12	.	TRBV24-1	ATSDRTSADTQY
14	.	TRBV24-1	ATSDRSGDGAYEQY
12	.	TRBV7-2	ASSPYGGGNTIY
10	few	TRBV20-1	SARGKMNEQF
13	.	TRBV10-3	AISDRAGEPGELF
10	many	TRBV12-3/TRBV12-4	ASSLTEYEQY
15	.	TRBV27	ASSPDRRSGQSYEQY
14	few	TRBV12-3/TRBV12-4	ASRPSDRADSGEQY
14	few	TRBV10-3	AISRRDTGYQETQY
13	.	TRBV6-1	ASSHRDKNTGELF
12	many	TRBV27	ASLSAGDPYEQY